This TCR beta chain came from a study of human thymus T cells. This CDR3 comprises 15 residues. The V and J ends lost 6 bases and 2 bases respectively, with 16 bases between them. CDR1 and CDR2 from the germline V gene are MNHEY and SVGAGI. TCRdb keeps only in-frame clones here, not all; method: immunoSEQ multiplex PCR. The sample has about 60,000 clones, around 94% seen once. Input material: blood. The TCR was taken from a boy less than two years old with a congenital heart defect but otherwise immunologically healthy. The gene calls are TRBV6-5 and TRBJ1-1; D unresolved. CDR3 in amino acids: CASSSFSSYNTEAFF. CDR3 nucleotide sequence: TGTGCCAGCAGCTCTTTTAGCAGCTATAACACTGAAGCTTTCTTT.